The 22 T cell receptor beta chains in this list originate from one sample, sequenced in a study of OX40 agonist ivuxolimab in advanced cancers. Assay used: immunoSEQ multiplex PCR; TCRdb lists only in-frame clones, some missing. The top ten hold 25% to 35% of the sample, which has 30,000 to 45,000 clones, about 89% seen once. Sequenced here: CD4+ or CD8+ T cells sorted from blood, sampled in a trial of the OX40 agonist ivuxolimab. Every receptor here comes from an adult with an advanced solid tumor such as melanoma, head and neck, liver or kidney cancer.

The J gene is TRBJ2-1, the V gene TRBV12-5; TRBD2 might be the D (6 bases). Germline-derived CDR1 and CDR2 are LGHNT and FRNRAP. CDR3 size: 14 residues. The V end was cut by 4 bases, the J end by 2 bases, with 9 bases between. The CDR3 coding sequence is TGTGCTAGTGGTTCCCCGGGAGCCTACAATGAGCAGTTCTTC. Its translation is CASGSPGAYNEQFF. The whole variable domain, filled in from reference TRBV12-5 and TRBJ2-1, reads DARVTQTPRHKVTEMGQEVTMRCQPILGHNTVFWYRQTMMQGLELLAYFRNRAPLDDSGMPKDRFSAEMPDATLATLKIQPSEPRDSAVYFCASGSPGAYNEQFFGPGTRLTVL.

The chain uses TRBV28 and TRBJ2-3; D is unresolved. Germline V lookup: CDR1 MDHEN, CDR2 SYDVKM. CDR3 size: 15 residues. V shed 5 bases and J shed 0 bases, with 12 bases lying between them. CDR3 nucleotide sequence: TGTGCCAGCAGTGGAACAGCTACTAGCACAGATACGCAGTATTTT. Protein sequence: CASSGTATSTDTQYF.

The chain joins TRBV5-4 to TRBJ1-2; the D gene is possibly TRBD1 (5 bases). The length of the CDR3 is 15 residues. V lost 6 bases and J lost 4, with 19 bases in between. Germline CDR1 reads SGHNT; CDR2 reads YYREEE (reference sequence). The CDR3 loop reads CASNTAGALTYGYTF. In DNA form, the CDR3 reads TGTGCCAGCAACACCGCCGGGGCATTGACCTATGGCTACACCTTC. The complete variable domain, with remaining parts taken from reference TRBV5-4 and TRBJ1-2, reads ETGVTQSPTHLIKTRGQQVTLRCSSQSGHNTVSWYQQALGQGPQFIFQYYREEENGRGNFPPRFSGLQFPNYSSELNVNALELDDSALYLCASNTAGALTYGYTFGSGTRLTVV.

This clone showed up just once. The J gene is TRBJ1-2, the V gene TRBV19; 7 nucleotides line up with TRBD1. Looked up from germline, CDR1 is LNHDA and CDR2 is SQIVND (reference sequence). V was clipped by 8 bases and J by 0 bases; unmatched bases: 18. The length of the CDR3 is 18 residues. The CDR3: CASRTRPGTDFSNYGYTF. In DNA form, the CDR3 reads TGTGCCAGTCGCACGAGGCCCGGGACAGACTTTTCTAACTATGGCTACACCTTC.

J is TRBJ2-5 and V is TRBV7-9, with 7 bases that match TRBD2. CDR3 length: 15 amino acids. V gave up 5 bases and J gave up 5 bases; unmatched junction bases: 11. The germline V gene encodes CDR1 SEHNR and CDR2 FQNEAQ (reference sequence). This CDR3 reads CASSPFAGVGETQYF. CDR3 in DNA: TGTGCCAGCAGCCCTTTTGCGGGAGTTGGGGAGACCCAGTACTTC.

This chain uses TRBV7-8 with TRBJ2-7, with D possibly called TRBD1 or TRBD2 (5 bases each). The V end was cut by 0 bases, the J end by 6 bases, with 12 bases between. The CDR3 spans 14 residues. The V gene's germline CDR1 is SGHVS and CDR2 FQNEAQ. The CDR3 is CASSLAQGRGEQYF. CDR3 nucleotides: TGTGCCAGCAGCTTAGCTCAGGGCCGGGGCGAGCAGTACTTC.

The chain has TRBV10-1 and TRBJ2-1; D gene unclear. V was cut by 3 bases and J by 9 bases, with 12 bases left in between. CDR3 length: 13 residues. Germline CDR1 and CDR2: WNHNN and SYGVQD (reference sequence). This chain's CDR3 is CASSERGATEQFF. The CDR3 DNA reads TGCGCCAGCAGTGAAAGAGGAGCCACTGAGCAGTTCTTC.

This chain connects TRBV19 to TRBJ2-2; 7 bases align to TRBD1. CDR1 LNHDA and CDR2 SQIVND come from the germline V gene (reference sequence). CDR3 length: 15 residues. V was pared by 3 bases and J by 2 bases, with 3 bases of the junction left unmatched. CDR3 coding DNA: TGTGCCAGTAGTATCGGGACAGCAAACACCGGGGAGCTGTTTTTT. This gives the protein CASSIGTANTGELFF.

This chain links TRBV5-1 with TRBJ1-5, with 7 bases aligning to TRBD1. Trimming at V came to 5 bases and at J to 1 base, leaving 6 bases not matched to a gene. CDR3 size: 15 residues. Germline V gene data show CDR1 as SGHRS and CDR2 as YFSETQ. CDR3 in DNA: TGCGCCAGCAGTTCGGAGGGGGCCAGCAATCAGCCCCAGCATTTT. This encodes CASSSEGASNQPQHF.

This clone has just one count. This chain joins TRBV5-1 and TRBJ1-1, with 7 bases fitting TRBD1. The CDR3 loop spans 15 amino acids. The V gene end was trimmed by 0 bases and the J gene end by 0 bases; junction bases not matched to a gene: 2. Germline assignment: CDR1 SGHRS and CDR2 YFSETQ. The CDR3 DNA reads TGCGCCAGCAGCTTGGACAGGGGAATGAACACTGAAGCTTTCTTT. It is translated as CASSLDRGMNTEAFF.

This chain uses TRBV6-6 with TRBJ2-1; D gene unclear. The V and J ends lost 2 bases and 9 bases respectively, with 8 bases between them. The CDR3 consists of 12 residues. Germline V gene sequence: CDR1 MNHNY, CDR2 SVGAGI (reference sequence). The CDR3 DNA is TGTGCCAGCAGTTACGTAGGTGCTGAGCAGTTCTTC. It yields the protein CASSYVGAEQFF.

This chain uses TRBV14 with TRBJ1-1, with 9 bases matching TRBD1. CDR1 is SGHDN, CDR2 FVKESK, per germline. CDR3 length: 13 residues. Trimming cost V 2 bases and J 11 bases; bases outside gene matches: 6. The CDR3 protein is CASSQTGGFGAFF. CDR3 DNA sequence: TGTGCCAGCAGCCAAACAGGGGGCTTCGGGGCTTTCTTT.

This rearrangement joins TRBV2 to TRBJ2-1; TRBD2 is a possible D gene (5 bases). Germline V gene lookup returns CDR1 SNHLY and CDR2 FYNNEI. The CDR3 is 14 amino acids. V dropped 10 bases and J dropped 4 bases, with 17 bases sitting between them. The CDR3 reads CATSSSGKYNEQFF. CDR3 sequence (DNA): TGTGCCACCTCATCCTCCGGGAAATACAATGAGCAGTTCTTC.

V usage is TRBV7-3 and J usage is TRBJ2-6; D is perhaps TRBD1 (5 bases). The CDR3 spans 15 residues. The germline V gene encodes CDR1 SGHTA and CDR2 FQGTGA. Trimming shortened V by 2 bases and J by 2 bases, and 7 bases separated the two germline ends. The CDR3 nucleotides are TGTGCCAGCAGCTTAGGCAGGGCTGGGGCCAACGTCCTGACTTTC. Its translation: CASSLGRAGANVLTF.

The rearrangement joins TRBV7-6 to TRBJ2-7; 8 positions agree with TRBD2. Losses at the gene ends were 0 bases for V and 2 bases for J; bases not matched to a gene: 3. The CDR3 runs to 15 residues. The germline gives CDR1 SGHVS, CDR2 FNYEAQ. As DNA, the CDR3 is TGTGCCAGCAGCTTAGCCGGGGGGGCTACCTACGAGCAGTACTTC. This encodes CASSLAGGATYEQYF.

The chain is built from TRBV28 and TRBJ1-5; 7 nucleotides match TRBD1. The CDR3 extends over 12 amino acids. CDR1 is MDHEN, CDR2 SYDVKM, per germline. J was trimmed by 7 bases and V by 7 bases; bases with no gene match: 4. This CDR3 is CASKTQGQPQHF. DNA of the CDR3: TGTGCCAGCAAGACACAGGGGCAGCCCCAGCATTTT.

CDR3 residues: CASSAGGGKLPKNIQYF. CDR3 DNA sequence: TGTGCCAGCAGTGCGGGGGGCGGGAAGTTGCCCAAAAACATTCAGTACTTC. This rearrangement joins TRBV2 to TRBJ2-4, with a tentative D call TRBD2 (7 bases). The V and J ends lost 4 bases and 2 bases respectively, with 18 bases between them. CDR1 and CDR2 from the germline V gene are SNHLY and FYNNEI. CDR3 length: 17 residues.

The CDR3 DNA reads as TGTGCCAGCAGTACAAGACAGGAGGGAACAGATACGCAGTATTTT. Translated: CASSTRQEGTDTQYF. The V gene is TRBV27, the J gene TRBJ2-3; TRBD1 or TRBD2 may be the D gene (6 bases each). The CDR3 is made up of 15 amino acids. The V gene's germline CDR1 is MNHEY and CDR2 SMNVEV (reference sequence). V was trimmed by 5 bases and J by 3 bases, leaving 15 bases between them.

The rearrangement joins TRBV19 to TRBJ2-5; D unresolved. Trimming took 8 bases from V and 5 from J, leaving 15 bases between them. The CDR3 sequence is 13 residues long. The germline V gene encodes CDR1 LNHDA and CDR2 SQIVND (reference sequence). CDR3 bases: TGTGCCAGTTCCCTAATACGATCTGAGACCCAGTACTTC. Translating it yields CASSLIRSETQYF.

This chain links TRBV11-1 with TRBJ1-2, with a possible D match to TRBD1 (6 bases). The ends were cut back, 5 bases at V and 7 bases at J, with 17 bases in the middle. CDR1 is SGHAT and CDR2 is FQDESV in the germline V gene (reference sequence). The length of the CDR3 is 14 residues. The CDR3 protein is CASSPTTGSGGYTF. The CDR3 DNA reads TGTGCCAGCAGCCCGACCACAGGGTCGGGTGGCTACACCTTC.

The genes are TRBV29-1 and TRBJ2-1; 8 positions agree with TRBD2. This CDR3 is 15 amino acids long. The V gene end was trimmed by 6 bases and the J gene end by 0 bases; junction bases not matched to a gene: 7. The V gene's germline CDR1 is SQVTM and CDR2 ANQGSEA. CDR3 sequence (DNA): TGCAGCGTCCGGGGGGGCTCTAGCTCCTACAATGAGCAGTTCTTC. Its translation is CSVRGGSSSYNEQFF.

The rearrangement links TRBV7-2 to TRBJ2-1; 12 bases agree with TRBD2. The V gene's germline CDR1 is SGHTA and CDR2 FQGNSA. The CDR3 is 14 amino acids. J gave up 7 bases and V 6 bases, and 4 bases lay outside the gene matches. CDR3 loop: CASRRTSGVNEQFF. The CDR3 DNA is TGTGCCAGCAGACGGACTAGCGGGGTTAATGAGCAGTTCTTC.